This entry describes one T cell receptor (beta chain). Its antigen is unknown. A single base separates this from a much larger clone, so it may be a read error. The CDR3 covers 12 residues. Germline V gene data show CDR1 as SGHAT and CDR2 as FQNNGV. Study observations and caveats: Tumor Tregs overlapped most with tumor, then blood, naive CD4+ cells. Larger-cohort validation covered only one TCR beta V-J rearrangement.

Tregs were sorted as CD4+CD25+CD127-/low cells. Constant-region reverse primers amplified full-length variable regions, followed by semi-nested Nested Universal Primer A PCR. MiXCR, run by TCRdb on the 5' RACE reads, gives a single entry per CDR3 protein. Altogether around 10,000 distinct CDR3 sequences are present, 27% being singletons, with the ten largest covering 2.5% to 3%. This TCR came from a female donor with breast cancer. Sequencing was performed on Tregs sorted from a lymph node. V usage is TRBV11-2 and J usage is TRBJ1-5; unclear D gene. The CDR3 nucleotides read TGTGCCAGCAGCTTGTCGGGTCAGCACCAGCATTTT. It codes for CASSLSGQHQHF.